The entry below describes one T cell receptor beta chain. Generated by immunoSEQ multiplex PCR, the TCRdb table keeps only in-frame clones and is missing some. The repertoire includes more than 250,000 clones, 87% of them detected once, and under 7% sits in the top ten. This sample is part of a study of blood T cell repertoires in COVID-19. About the research overall: COVID-19 samples, acute and convalescent, were from the United States, Italy and Spain.

The CDR3 has 16 amino acids. After removal of 4 bases from V and 0 bases from J, the junction contained 9 bases not matched to a gene. Germline V CDR1 and CDR2: MNHEY, SVGEGT. The cohort comprised adults aged 18 to 89 years residing in 20 to 30 US areas. Clinical history as reported by participants underpinned cohort assignment. This receptor was identified in a woman in her thirties or forties who had recovered from COVID-19. The chain employs TRBV6-2 or TRBV6-3 and TRBJ2-7, with 7 bases fitting TRBD2. Sequencing was done on a sample of PBMCs or T cells enriched from blood (not recorded which). The CDR3 DNA sequence: TGTGCCAGCAGTTCCCCAGCGGGATACAGCTCCTACGAGCAGTACTTC. As protein: CASSSPAGYSSYEQYF.